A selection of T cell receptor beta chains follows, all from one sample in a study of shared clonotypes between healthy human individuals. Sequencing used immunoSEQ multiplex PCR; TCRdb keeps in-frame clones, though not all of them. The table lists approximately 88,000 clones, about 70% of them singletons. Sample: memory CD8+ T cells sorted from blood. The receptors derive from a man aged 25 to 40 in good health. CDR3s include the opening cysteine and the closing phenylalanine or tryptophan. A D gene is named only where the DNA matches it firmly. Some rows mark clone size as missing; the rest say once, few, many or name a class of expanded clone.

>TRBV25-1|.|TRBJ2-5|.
CASSRRGGETQYF
TGTGCCAGCAGTAGGCGAGGGGGAGAGACCCAGTACTTC
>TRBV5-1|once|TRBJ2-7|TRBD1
CASSQTGLRTYEQYF
TGCGCCAGCAGCCAGACAGGGCTTCGCACCTACGAGCAGTACTTC
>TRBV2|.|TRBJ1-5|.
CASSPLEGAQHF
TGTGCCAGCAGTCCCCTGGAAGGGGCCCAGCATTTT
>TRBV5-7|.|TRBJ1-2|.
CASSSTASNYGYTF
TGTGCCAGCAGTTCGACAGCGTCTAACTATGGCTACACCTTC
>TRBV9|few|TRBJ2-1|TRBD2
CASSYTGGGTIDNEQFF
TGTGCCAGCAGTTACACGGGAGGTGGGACTATCGACAATGAGCAGTTCTTC
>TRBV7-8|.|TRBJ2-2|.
CASSNPGTGELFF
TGTGCCAGCAGCAACCCGGGGACCGGGGAGCTGTTTTTT
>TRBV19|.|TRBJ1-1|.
CASSISAFMNTEAFF
TGTGCCAGTAGTATTTCTGCTTTCATGAACACTGAAGCTTTCTTT
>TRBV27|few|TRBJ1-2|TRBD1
CASSLSQGATGLYTF
TGTGCCAGCAGTTTATCACAGGGGGCAACCGGGCTCTACACCTTC
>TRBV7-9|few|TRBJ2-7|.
CASSLMTGAYEQYF
TGTGCCAGCAGCTTAATGACGGGGGCCTACGAGCAGTACTTC
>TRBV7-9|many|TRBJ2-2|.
CASSLSFGELFF
TGTGCCAGCAGCTTAAGCTTCGGGGAGCTGTTTTTT
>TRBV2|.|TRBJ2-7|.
CASSEDFYEQYF
TGTGCCAGCAGTGAAGATTTTTACGAGCAGTACTTC
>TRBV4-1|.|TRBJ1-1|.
CASSLREITEAFF
TGCGCCAGCAGCCTTAGGGAGATCACTGAAGCTTTCTTT
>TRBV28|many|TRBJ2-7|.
CASSAISYEQYF
TGTGCCAGCAGCGCCATAAGCTACGAGCAGTACTTC
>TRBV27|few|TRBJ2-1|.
CASSSSLDSYEQFF
TGTGCCAGCAGTTCATCATTAGACTCCTATGAGCAGTTCTTC
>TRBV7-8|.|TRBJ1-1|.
CASSFPGEYTEAFF
TGTGCCAGCAGCTTTCCGGGGGAATACACTGAAGCTTTCTTT
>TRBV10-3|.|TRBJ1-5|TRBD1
CAISESRGRGVDQPQHF
TGTGCCATCAGTGAGTCGAGGGGCAGGGGGGTAGATCAGCCCCAGCATTTT
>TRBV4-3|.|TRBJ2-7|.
CASSIFGSYEQYF
TGCGCCAGTAGCATCTTTGGGTCCTACGAGCAGTACTTC
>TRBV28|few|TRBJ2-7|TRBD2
CASSLPTSGIPYEQYF
TGTGCCAGCAGCCTCCCCACTAGCGGGATTCCCTACGAGCAGTACTTC
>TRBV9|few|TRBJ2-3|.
CASNSGLTDTQYF
TGTGCCAGCAATTCTGGCCTCACAGATACGCAGTATTTT
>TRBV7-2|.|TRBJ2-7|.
CASSRDASYEQYF
TGTGCCAGCAGCCGGGACGCATCCTACGAGCAGTACTTC
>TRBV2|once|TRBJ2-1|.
CASGGPSSYNEQFF
TGTGCCAGCGGGGGGCCGAGCTCCTACAATGAGCAGTTCTTC
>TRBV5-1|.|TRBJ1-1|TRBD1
CASSLVGTGNTEAFF
TGCGCCAGCAGCTTGGTGGGGACAGGGAACACTGAAGCTTTCTTT
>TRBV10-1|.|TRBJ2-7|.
CASSEGTGFEQYF
TGCGCCAGCAGTGAGGGCACAGGGTTCGAGCAGTACTTC
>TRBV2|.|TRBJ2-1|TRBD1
CASSPTGTEQFF
TGTGCCAGCAGTCCGACAGGGACCGAGCAGTTCTTC
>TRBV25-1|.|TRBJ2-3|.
CASSESKDRGTDTQYF
TGTGCCAGCAGTGAATCAAAGGACCGTGGCACAGATACGCAGTATTTT
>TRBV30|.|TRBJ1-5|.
CAVGDSSNQPQHF
TGTGCCGTGGGCGACAGCTCTAATCAGCCCCAGCATTTT
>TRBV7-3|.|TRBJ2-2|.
CASSWDNTGELFF
TGTGCCAGCAGCTGGGACAACACCGGGGAGCTGTTTTTT